Listed below are T cell receptor beta chains from one sample, sequenced in a study of blood T cell repertoires in COVID-19. Some clones are missing from TCRdb's copy, which holds only in-frame ones; the method was immunoSEQ multiplex PCR. The table shows fewer than 450,000 clones, with about 91% occurring only once. The specimen sequenced was peripheral blood. The origin of the receptors is a woman aged 50 to 60 with COVID-19, enrolled during active disease. The CDR3 runs from the conserved cysteine through the conserved F or W. The order of the fields is V gene, CDR3 protein.

v_call: TRBV5-6; cdr3_aa: CASSFEGAGTRNTIYF
v_call: TRBV4-1; cdr3_aa: CASSQDWQGLYEQYF
v_call: TRBV2; cdr3_aa: CASSDGSREQFF
v_call: TRBV5-4; cdr3_aa: CASSRNRALSFYGYTF
v_call: TRBV7-8; cdr3_aa: CASSQDRSVGYTF
v_call: TRBV11-2; cdr3_aa: CASGPPGQGTYNEKLFF
v_call: TRBV7-8; cdr3_aa: CASSLELAGGFYGYTF
v_call: TRBV4-2; cdr3_aa: CASSQDRAQETQYF
v_call: TRBV9; cdr3_aa: CASSVGRVDQPQHF
v_call: TRBV25-1; cdr3_aa: CASSEFGHRGIGYTF
v_call: TRBV30; cdr3_aa: CAWSERRGGQPQHF
v_call: TRBV5-8; cdr3_aa: CASSLGVGGVGTEAFF
v_call: TRBV6-5; cdr3_aa: CASSRTSRTNTEAFF
v_call: TRBV5-1; cdr3_aa: CASSLVGSTDTQYF
v_call: TRBV15; cdr3_aa: CATSRDRNEQFF
v_call: TRBV10-3; cdr3_aa: CASSGGRGNSPLHF
v_call: TRBV7-9; cdr3_aa: CASSSRRTGGGLVTEAFF
v_call: TRBV28; cdr3_aa: CAAVGSPRNTIYF
v_call: TRBV28; cdr3_aa: CASSLSSGGTEAFF
v_call: TRBV7-9; cdr3_aa: CASSVTGLGAFF
v_call: TRBV27; cdr3_aa: CASRGRDSTTYEQYF
v_call: TRBV7-9; cdr3_aa: CASSGFRGGGEKLFF
v_call: TRBV30; cdr3_aa: CAWSEGVPNNSPLHF
v_call: TRBV2; cdr3_aa: CASSGGGFNQPQHF
v_call: TRBV5-5; cdr3_aa: CASSFTGKLMNTEAFF
v_call: TRBV13; cdr3_aa: CASSLWGGDHNEQFF
v_call: TRBV27; cdr3_aa: CASSSTPGHHEQYF
v_call: TRBV27; cdr3_aa: CASSSGQNTQYF
v_call: TRBV29-1; cdr3_aa: CSVEGRDRALGTIYF